The subject of this entry is one TCR beta chain. This CDR3 contains 13 residues. Trimming cost V 7 bases and J 8 bases; bases outside gene matches: 10. The germline V gene encodes CDR1 MNHEY and CDR2 SVGAGI. Methods used by the authors: Cell counts per sample came from amplifying reference gene primers. Profiling relied on immunoSEQ multiplex PCR, and the TCRdb table lists in-frame clones only, not all of them. From that table come the V and J calls and clone size; the DNA was used to work out D and trimming. The sample comprises about 210,000 clones, over 75% of which are singletons, and approximately 4.3% rests with the top ten. The data derive from a study of blood T cell repertoires in COVID-19.

The specimen was PBMCs or T cells enriched from blood (not recorded which). This rearrangement joins TRBV6-5 to TRBJ1-2; 7 bases agree with TRBD1. The sequence came from a man aged 25-40 years with acute COVID-19. CDR3 loop: CASKIRDSGGYTF. The CDR3 region has the DNA TGTGCCAGCAAAATCCGGGACAGCGGAGGCTACACCTTC.